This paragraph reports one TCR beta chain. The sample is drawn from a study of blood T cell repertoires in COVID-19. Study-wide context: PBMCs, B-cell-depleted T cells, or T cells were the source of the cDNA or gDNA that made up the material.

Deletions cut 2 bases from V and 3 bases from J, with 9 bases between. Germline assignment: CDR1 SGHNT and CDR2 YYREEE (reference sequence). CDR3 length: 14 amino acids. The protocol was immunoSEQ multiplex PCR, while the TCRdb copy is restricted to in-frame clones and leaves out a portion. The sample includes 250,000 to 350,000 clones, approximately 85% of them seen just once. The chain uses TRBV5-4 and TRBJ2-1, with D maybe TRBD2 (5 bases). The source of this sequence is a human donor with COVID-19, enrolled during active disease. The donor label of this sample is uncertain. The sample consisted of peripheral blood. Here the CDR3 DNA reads TGTGCCAGCAGCTTAATCGGGGACTACAATGAGCAGTTCTTC. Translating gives CASSLIGDYNEQFF.